Below, 14 T cell receptor beta chains from the same sample are listed, as sequenced in a study of shared clonotypes between healthy human individuals. Naive CD8 cells comprised CD45RO-negative, CCR7-positively selected cells, excluding terminally differentiated effector memory CD45RA+ cells. Sequenced by immunoSEQ multiplex PCR; TCRdb stores in-frame clones only, minus some. The data hold about 580,000 clones, with about 98% observed a single time. The specimen was naive CD8+ T cells sorted from blood. These receptors were collected from a man aged 30 to 45 in good health.

The gene calls are TRBV5-1 and TRBJ1-3; possible D gene TRBD1, 5 bases. V was shortened by 4 bases and J by 2 bases, with 19 bases between the two germline ends. The CDR3 spans 17 residues. Germline V CDR1 and CDR2: SGHRS, YFSETQ. The CDR3 spells CASSAFSGTMAGNTIYF. The CDR3 DNA reads as TGCGCCAGCAGCGCCTTCTCCGGGACTATGGCTGGAAACACCATATATTTT.

The rearrangement uses TRBV7-9 and TRBJ2-1, with TRBD2 identical over 10 bases. V shed 4 bases and J 2 bases; nucleotides not matched to a gene: 5. The V gene's germline CDR1 is SEHNR and CDR2 FQNEAQ (reference sequence). The CDR3 length is 16 residues. CDR3 protein: CASSSITSGAYNEQFF. The CDR3 coding sequence is TGTGCCAGCAGCTCGATCACTAGCGGGGCCTACAATGAGCAGTTCTTC.

The J gene is TRBJ2-7, the V gene TRBV7-9; D not resolved. The CDR3 covers 15 residues. The V and J ends lost 5 bases and 3 bases respectively, with 17 bases between them. CDR1 SEHNR and CDR2 FQNEAQ come from the germline V gene (reference sequence). CDR3 in DNA: TGTGCCAGCAGCGCCCGATCCCTAGGGCACTACGAGCAGTACTTC. This encodes CASSARSLGHYEQYF.

The CDR3 region has the DNA TGTGCCAGCAGCAGCGACAGGGGGGTCGAGCAGTACTTC. Translation: CASSSDRGVEQYF. This chain uses TRBV5-4 with TRBJ2-7, with 9 bases aligning to TRBD1. The germline V gene has CDR1 SGHNT and CDR2 YYREEE (reference sequence). This CDR3 spans 13 amino acids. V lost 4 bases and J lost 6; bases outside the gene matches: 5.

This sequence joins TRBV19 and TRBJ2-3; TRBD1 is a possible D gene (5 bases). The CDR3 is 15 residues long. V dropped 5 bases and J dropped 0 bases, with 12 bases sitting between them. Germline V gene lookup returns CDR1 LNHDA and CDR2 SQIVND (reference sequence). This CDR3 is CASSDLTESTDTQYF. CDR3 bases: TGTGCCAGTAGTGACCTGACAGAGAGCACAGATACGCAGTATTTT.

The chain recombines TRBV9 with TRBJ2-3; 9 bases fit TRBD1. This CDR3 has 16 residues. Per the germline V gene, CDR1 is SGDLS and CDR2 is YYNGEE. Trimming cost V 3 bases and J 1 base; bases outside gene matches: 6. The CDR3 reads CASSARTGVGTDTQYF. For the CDR3, the DNA is TGTGCCAGCAGCGCTCGGACAGGGGTGGGCACAGATACGCAGTATTTT.

The chain employs TRBV12-5 and TRBJ1-5, with D uncertain. Deletions cut 1 base from V and 2 bases from J, with 9 bases between. The CDR3 runs 15 residues. CDR1 LGHNT and CDR2 FRNRAP come from the germline V gene. Written as DNA, the CDR3 is TGTGCTAGTGGTTTGGGTATATTTGGCAATCAGCCCCAGCATTTT. Residues: CASGLGIFGNQPQHF.

This clone was recorded once. The CDR3 spells CASSPTGLDYGYTF. Written as DNA, the CDR3 is TGTGCCAGCAGTCCGACAGGCCTTGACTATGGCTACACCTTC. This chain links TRBV6-5 with TRBJ1-2; perhaps TRBD1 as D (6 bases). The CDR3 runs to 14 residues. Per germline, CDR1 MNHEY and CDR2 SVGAGI. V shed 5 bases and J shed 3 bases, with 13 bases lying between them.

The chain employs TRBV7-9 and TRBJ2-1, with D unresolved. Between the trimmed V and J ends, which lost 4 bases and 0 bases, there was a span of 13 bases. CDR1 and CDR2 (germline): SEHNR, FQNEAQ (reference sequence). This CDR3 contains 16 residues. Here the CDR3 DNA reads TGTGCCAGCAGCTCCTTGGCGCGGAGCTCCTACAATGAGCAGTTCTTC. Amino acid sequence: CASSSLARSSYNEQFF.

In DNA, the CDR3 is TGTGCCAGCAGTTTCGGACAGGGGAATATGAATGGCTACACCTTC. Translation: CASSFGQGNMNGYTF. The chain couples TRBV27 to TRBJ1-2; 9 positions match TRBD1. The CDR3 contains 15 residues. The germline V gene has CDR1 MNHEY and CDR2 SMNVEV (reference sequence). J gave up 6 bases and V 3 bases, and 8 bases lay outside the gene matches.

This chain uses TRBV27 with TRBJ2-7, with D possibly being TRBD2 (6 bases). Trimming took off 5 bases at V and 7 bases at J, with 21 bases between the two ends. CDR1 and CDR2 from the germline V gene are MNHEY and SMNVEV (reference sequence). The CDR3 consists of 15 residues. Written as DNA, the CDR3 is TGTGCCAGCAGTACCTTGACGGGAGCTATAAGGGAGCAGTACTTC. It encodes CASSTLTGAIREQYF.

This chain uses TRBV7-8 with TRBJ2-1; D might be TRBD2 (6 bases). The V and J ends lost 3 bases and 6 bases respectively, with 15 bases between them. Germline CDR1 and CDR2: SGHVS and FQNEAQ. This CDR3 is 15 amino acids long. In DNA, the CDR3 is TGTGCCAGCAGCTTGGCGGGAATCATATCCAATGAGCAGTTCTTC. Protein sequence: CASSLAGIISNEQFF. Full variable domain (remainder filled in from reference TRBV7-8 and TRBJ2-1): GAGVSQSPRYKVAKRGQDVALRCDPISGHVSLFWYQQALGQGPEFLTYFQNEAQLDKSGLPSDRFFAERPEGSVSTLKIQRTQQEDSAVYLCASSLAGIISNEQFFGPGTRLTVL.

This sequence joins TRBV7-6 and TRBJ2-1, with D hard to call. V was trimmed by 4 bases and J by 4 bases, leaving 23 bases between them. Germline V CDR1 and CDR2: SGHVS, FNYEAQ. This CDR3 comprises 18 residues. The CDR3 sequence is CASSSRAGGPRLYNEQFF. CDR3 in DNA: TGTGCCAGCAGCTCAAGGGCCGGTGGGCCGCGCTTATACAATGAGCAGTTCTTC. Filled out from reference TRBV7-6 and TRBJ2-1, the complete variable domain reads GAGVSQSPRYKVTKRGQDVALRCDPISGHVSLYWYRQALGQGPEFLTYFNYEAQQDKSGLPNDRFSAERPEGSISTLTIQRTEQRDSAMYRCASSSRAGGPRLYNEQFFGPGTRLTVL.

The chain carries TRBV15 and TRBJ2-1, with D unresolved. V lost 3 bases, J lost 1 base, and 1 base lay in between. The CDR3 is 12 residues long. CDR1 is LNHNV, CDR2 YYDKDF, per germline (reference sequence). DNA for the CDR3: TGTGCCACCAGCAGTTCCTACAATGAGCAGTTCTTC. Residues: CATSSSYNEQFF.